This T cell receptor (beta chain) was documented in a study of T cells in Graves' hyperthyroidism and ophthalmopathy. Regarding the study as a whole: It was a median about 7.1 months before onset that the model predicted ophthalmopathy. From stable hyperthyroidism, ophthalmopathy was set apart by a 13 V-J model.

Trimming shortened V by 2 bases and J by 5 bases, and 14 bases separated the two germline ends. The CDR3 is 15 amino acids. CDR1 SGHNT and CDR2 YYREEE come from the germline V gene (reference sequence). Details on this clonotype: Its antigen remains unknown.

Graves' hyperthyroidism is called stable when ophthalmopathy does not progress within 18 months. RNA transcripts provided the source from which TCR beta CDR3 regions were amplified. The HTBI primer set served for first-round RT-PCR of the TCR CDR3. TCRdb reprocessed the multiplex PCR reads with MiXCR, giving one entry per CDR3 protein. This sample has roughly 700,000 distinct CDR3 sequences, with 17% found just once. The sample was blood. The chain carries TRBV5-4 and TRBJ2-1; TRBD2 is a possible D gene (6 bases). The TCR sequence derives from a man aged 45 to 65 with Graves' hyperthyroidism. CDR3 sequence (DNA): TGTGCCAGCAGCTTATTCGGGGGAGTCCACAATGAGCAGTTCTTC. This encodes CASSLFGGVHNEQFF.